This T cell receptor beta chain was recovered during a study of T cells after yellow fever vaccination. Broader study findings: Although most clonotypes did not, a small share appeared in both CD4 and CD8 compartments.

CDR1 and CDR2 from the germline V gene are SGHTA and FQGNSA. The CDR3 is 13 amino acids. V dropped 1 base and J dropped 5 bases, with 6 bases sitting between them. TCRdb recomputed calls from the 5' RACE reads with MiXCR, one row per CDR3 protein. This sample carries about 22,000 distinct CDR3 sequences, less than 5.5% of them seen once, and the ten largest clones take 15% to 25%. Remarks on this clonotype: A much larger clone differs from this one at a single base, so this may be a read error.

The chain has TRBV7-2 and TRBJ1-5; D remains unclear. The sequence was collected from a man between 18 and 29 years old who received the YFV17D yellow fever vaccine. Sequences were derived from PBMCs, either bulk or a sorted T-cell subset (CD4+, CD8+, memory, or dextramer-sorted; not recorded which), sampled around 45 days after the first yellow fever vaccination. CDR3 residues: CASSLGSYQPQHF. In DNA, the CDR3 is TGTGCCAGCAGCTTAGGCAGTTATCAGCCCCAGCATTTT. Full variable domain (outside the CDR3, taken from reference TRBV7-2 and TRBJ1-5): GAGVSQSPSNKVTEKGKDVELRCDPISGHTALYWYRQSLGQGLEFLIYFQGNSAPDKSGLPSDRFSAERTGGSVSTLTIQRTQQEDSAVYLCASSLGSYQPQHFGDGTRLSIL.